This TCR beta chain was profiled in a study of CD8 T cells in Susac syndrome. Study at large: Blood was drawn from patients with Susac syndrome. At that point, they were therapy-naive, on corticosteroids, or on intravenous immunoglobulin alone.

Per germline, CDR1 MGHDK and CDR2 SYGVNS. This CDR3 is built from 13 residues. Trimming took off 3 bases at V and 5 bases at J, with 10 bases between the two ends. Random hexamers were used to reverse transcribe an amount of 0.5 to 1 ug RNA. MiXCR, run by TCRdb on the immunoSEQ multiplex PCR reads, gives a single entry per CDR3 protein. The sample lists roughly 140,000 distinct CDR3 sequences, nearly 97% seen once, with 0.065% to 0.1% in the top ten. The rearrangement uses TRBV25-1 and TRBJ1-2, with no clear D. The origin of this receptor is a human donor with Susac syndrome. The material sequenced was CD4+ T cells from PBMCs. The CDR3 reads CASSEGLQYGYTF. CDR3 DNA sequence: TGTGCCAGCAGTGAGGGGTTGCAGTATGGCTACACCTTC.